Listed here is a single TCR beta chain. Reverse transcription of about 0.45 to 1 ug RNA used random hexamers. Amplification of TCR beta CDR3 spanned 54 Vbeta and 13 Jbeta via immunoSEQ multiplex PCR. TCRdb itself ran the immunoSEQ multiplex PCR reads through MiXCR, one entry per CDR3 protein. The sample contains 120,000 or so distinct CDR3 sequences, roughly 95% of which appear only once. The CDR3 extends over 13 amino acids. V was cut by 8 bases and J by 6 bases, with 14 bases left in between. Germline CDR1 is MNHEY and CDR2 is SMNVEV (reference sequence). The data originate from a study of CD8 T cells in Susac syndrome.

This sequence originates from a human donor with Susac syndrome. The specimen was CD4+ T cells from PBMCs. This chain uses TRBV27 with TRBJ1-5; D gene uncertain. The DNA for the CDR3 is TGTGCCAGCTCCGAGGGTTTCGGTCAGCCCCAGCATTTT. Translation: CASSEGFGQPQHF.